The T cell receptor beta chain described here comes from a study of regulatory T cells in long-lasting Graves disease (dated by TCRdb to 2020 to 2022). Regarding the complete study: Newly diagnosed Graves' disease patients had taken antithyroid drugs for less than 3 months. Peripheral blood TCR sequencing and RNA sequencing compared persistent Graves' disease patients with newly diagnosed Graves' disease patients. A total of about 35 samples underwent TCR sequencing, from roughly 13 patients with persistent Graves' disease and 20 patients with newly diagnosed Graves' disease. The study took place in China and was registered as a clinical trial.

Many counts were recorded for this clonotype. Its antigen is not yet known. Base qualities are not provided; no much larger clone lies one nucleotide away. The library was generated by multiplex PCR. The sequencer listed for this sample is Illumina HiSeq 4000. iRepertoire HTBI primers and Arm-PCR amplification of CDR3 regions were used to construct TCR beta libraries. Before sequencing, the PCR products underwent gel purification. Concerning the study's data processing: Gene usage analysis of CDR3 amino acid clonotypes relied on the 60 or so TRBV and 13 to 15 TRBJ segments identified across samples. COPE and FqMerger were used to merge filtered high-quality paired reads into contigs. BLAST was used to align contigs to IMGT TRBV, TRBD and TRBJ reference genes, with CDR3 defined following IMGT. Any clonotype with a frequency above 0.1% was classified as a highly expanded clone. Shannon entropy served as the measure of repertoire diversity, while the Gini coefficient captured V-J evenness. Clonotypes shared by more than one individual were considered public. TCRdb trimmed the raw reads at Q25, called clones with MiXCR and kept productive beta chains. Identical CDR3 protein sequences are pooled into one entry, listed with their most common genes and DNA. The V and J calls follow TCRdb's processing rather than the paper's. A total of over 450,000 distinct CDR3 sequences appear in this sample, about 11% of them only once. The top ten constitute 8.9% of the sample.

The sample's time point label, in plain terms: newly diagnosed GD, antithyroid drugs for less than 3 months. For both TCR sequencing and RNA sequencing, RNA was extracted from PBMCs using TRIzol. Graves' disease was diagnosed according to American Thyroid Association guidelines. Patients were recruited from an endocrinology department in Xi'an, China. Each patient gave roughly 8.4 milliliters of peripheral blood, collected in an EDTA anticoagulant tube. Ficoll Paque Plus density gradient separation was used to isolate PBMCs, and no further T cell sorting was performed. An Agilent 2100 Bioanalyzer and agarose gel were used to assess RNA quality, and a NanoDrop 2000 was used to measure RNA concentration. Trimming at the junction amounts to 6 bases on V and 7 bases on J, and the germline ends lie 13 bases apart. Including cysteine and phenylalanine, the CDR3 has 12 amino acids. The DNA shown is the 36-base CDR3, in frame from base 1. Taken from the germline V gene, the CDR1 and CDR2 loops are SQVTM and ANQGSEA.

Results the study describes overall, beyond this receptor: More public clonotypes were shared among persistent patients (roughly 2,700) than among newly diagnosed patients (roughly 1,000). The small sample size was acknowledged by the authors as a limitation that may reduce accuracy. TRBV28, TRBJ1-2 and TRBJ2-5 were preferentially used in persistent disease, while TRBV20-1 and TRBJ2-1 were favored in newly diagnosed disease. Compared with newly diagnosed patients, persistent Graves' disease patients had lower TCR Shannon entropy and fewer highly expanded clones, which suggests clonal expansion. Only the TCR beta chain was sequenced and analyzed. Peripheral blood alone was examined, since thyroid tissue, which constituted the primary lesion, could not be accessed.

The sample was also linked to a second study, of T cells in Graves' hyperthyroidism and ophthalmopathy. The second paper further reports: Stable Graves' hyperthyroidism was defined as the absence of progression to ophthalmopathy over 18 months of follow-up. Hyperthyroidism patients were newly diagnosed, had a disease duration of under 2 months, and were aged 18 to 65 years. The study excluded patients with uncontrolled infections, other autoimmune diseases, pregnancy or lactation. Clinical symptoms, serum thyroxine and TRAb, thyroid ultrasound, and orbital computed tomography formed the basis for the diagnoses. The TCR CDR3 was subjected to a first round of RT-PCR using the HTBI primer set and the Qiagen OneStep RT-PCR kit. Most expanded thyroid clonotypes (frequency above 0.001) were also detected in blood, a finding suggesting that blood repertoires may reflect thyroid immune responses. A 13 V-J signature model separated ophthalmopathy from stable hyperthyroidism, with just over 85% sensitivity and around 84% specificity in cross-validation and 80%/75% in testing. In validation, the model predicted progression to ophthalmopathy with just under 71% sensitivity and over 72% specificity, a median of about 6.7 months before onset. A discovery cohort of around 98 patients, approximately 45 with Graves' ophthalmopathy and 57 with stable Graves' hyperthyroidism, was used to find distinguishing TCR V-J signatures. Prospective prediction of ophthalmopathy was tested in an independent validation cohort of fewer than 20 hyperthyroidism patients and around 16 patients who later progressed to ophthalmopathy. The 90 to 100 discovery patients were randomly split 7:3 into training and test sets. The study also compared thyroid tissue and blood T-cell repertoires from roughly 6 Graves' hyperthyroidism patients. After blood sampling, hyperthyroidism patients were treated with methimazole at a starting dose of 30 mg daily, and ophthalmopathy patients were treated with high-dose intravenous methylprednisolone. The libraries were constructed in a second round of multiplex PCR and then size-selected and purified. Paired-end sequencing of the libraries was performed with 100 bp reads on an Illumina HiSeq2000. SOAPnuke was used to process the raw data, throwing out any read that contained adapters or uncalled bases, had a mean Phred below 15, or lacked an exact constant-primer or identifier match. COPE v1.2.5 was used to merge high-quality paired reads, and clonotypes were defined as unique nucleotide sequences. Clonotypes were aligned to IMGT TRBV, TRBD and TRBJ reference segments using MiTCR v1.1. The analysis included only V-J combinations with a frequency above 0.0001, which together covered around 99% of the repertoires. A TCS score was defined as the ratio between F50 (clonal expansion) and ExV (chaos), using BLOSUM62-based TCRdist between CDR3 peptides within each V-J. Welch's t-statistics and random forest reduced 500 to 550 V-J features to roughly 13, which were used in a naive Bayes classifier (R e1071). No statistical method was used to set the sample size in advance, and investigators knew the group allocation. TCR Vbeta CDR3 sequencing of approximately 140 peripheral blood samples (roughly 43 ophthalmopathy, over 70 hyperthyroidism and 17 progressor patients) is reported in the paper.

The TCR originated in a woman aged 25 to 39 with Graves disease. Donor details come from another sample of the same person, matched by shared clones. Recombination joined TRBV29-1 with TRBJ2-1, and the D gene may be TRBD2, 6 bases matching. The sample consisted of peripheral blood mononuclear cells (PBMCs), taken at new diagnosis, from a patient treated with antithyroid drugs. For the CDR3, the sequence is CSVPGVLNEQFF. DNA sequence: TGCAGCGTCCCGGGAGTCTTGAATGAGCAGTTCTTC.